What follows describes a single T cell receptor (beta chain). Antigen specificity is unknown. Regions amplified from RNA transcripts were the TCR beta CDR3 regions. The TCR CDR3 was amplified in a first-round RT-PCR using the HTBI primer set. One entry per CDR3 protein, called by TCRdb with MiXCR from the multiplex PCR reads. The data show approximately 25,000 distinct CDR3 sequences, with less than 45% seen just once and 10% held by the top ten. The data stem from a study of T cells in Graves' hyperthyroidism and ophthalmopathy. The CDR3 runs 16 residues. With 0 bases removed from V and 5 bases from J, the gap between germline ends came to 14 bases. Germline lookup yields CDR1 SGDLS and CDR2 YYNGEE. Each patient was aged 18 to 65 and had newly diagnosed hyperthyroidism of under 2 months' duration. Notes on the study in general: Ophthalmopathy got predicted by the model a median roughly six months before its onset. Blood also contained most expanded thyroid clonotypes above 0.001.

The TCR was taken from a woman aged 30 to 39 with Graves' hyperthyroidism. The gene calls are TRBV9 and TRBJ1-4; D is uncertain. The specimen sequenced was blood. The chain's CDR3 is CASSVEAGTHNEKLFF. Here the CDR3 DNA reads TGTGCCAGCAGCGTAGAAGCGGGAACACACAATGAAAAACTGTTTTTT.